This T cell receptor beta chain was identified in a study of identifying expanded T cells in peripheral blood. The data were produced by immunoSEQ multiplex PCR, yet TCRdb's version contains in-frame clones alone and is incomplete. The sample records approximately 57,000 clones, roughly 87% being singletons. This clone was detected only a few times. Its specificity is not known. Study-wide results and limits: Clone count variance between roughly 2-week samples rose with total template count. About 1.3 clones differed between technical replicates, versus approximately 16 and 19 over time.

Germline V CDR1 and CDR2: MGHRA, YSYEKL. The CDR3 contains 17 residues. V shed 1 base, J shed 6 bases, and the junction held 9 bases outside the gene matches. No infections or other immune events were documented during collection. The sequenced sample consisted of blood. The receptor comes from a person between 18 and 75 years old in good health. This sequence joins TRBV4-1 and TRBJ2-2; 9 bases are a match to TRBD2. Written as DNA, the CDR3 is TGCGCCAGCAGCCAAGTAGATTTGGGACTAGCATCCGGGGAGCTGTTTTTT. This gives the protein CASSQVDLGLASGELFF.